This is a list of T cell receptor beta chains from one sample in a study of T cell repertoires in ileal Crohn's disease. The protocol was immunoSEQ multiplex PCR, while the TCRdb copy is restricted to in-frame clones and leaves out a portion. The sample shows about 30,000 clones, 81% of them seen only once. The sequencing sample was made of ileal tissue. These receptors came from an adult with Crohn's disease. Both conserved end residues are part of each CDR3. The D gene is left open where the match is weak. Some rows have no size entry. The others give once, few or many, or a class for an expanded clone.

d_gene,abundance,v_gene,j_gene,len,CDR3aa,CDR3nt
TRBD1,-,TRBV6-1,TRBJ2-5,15,CAIGTGGTRGETQYF,TGTGCCATCGGAACAGGGGGAACTAGGGGAGAGACCCAGTACTTC
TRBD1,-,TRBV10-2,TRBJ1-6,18,CASSEKLDRSSYNSPLHF,TGCGCCAGCAGTGAGAAATTGGACAGGAGCTCCTATAATTCACCCCTCCACTTT
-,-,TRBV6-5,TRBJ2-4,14,CASRKRGTKNIQYF,TGTGCCAGCAGGAAAAGGGGCACCAAAAACATTCAGTACTTC
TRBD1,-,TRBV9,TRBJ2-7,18,CASSPSRGRGAPDYEQYF,TGTGCCAGCAGCCCATCGAGGGGGCGCGGAGCCCCGGACTACGAGCAGTACTTC
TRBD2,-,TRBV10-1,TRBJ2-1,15,CASSSGLAGVYEQFF,TGCGCCAGCAGCTCCGGACTAGCGGGGGTATATGAGCAGTTCTTC
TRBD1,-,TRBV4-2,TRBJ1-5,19,CASSQQPFSGTGVTEPQHF,TGTGCCAGCAGCCAACAACCTTTCTCCGGGACAGGGGTTACGGAGCCCCAGCATTTT
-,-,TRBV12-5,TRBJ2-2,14,CASGLAGSWGELFF,TGTGCTAGTGGTTTGGCGGGGTCCTGGGGGGAGCTGTTTTTT
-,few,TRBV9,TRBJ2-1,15,CASSVLGTLGNEQFF,TGTGCCAGCAGCGTTCTCGGGACTCTTGGCAATGAGCAGTTCTTC
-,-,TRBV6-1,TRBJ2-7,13,CASTLGKYTEQYF,TGTGCCAGCACTCTCGGGAAGTATACGGAGCAGTACTTC
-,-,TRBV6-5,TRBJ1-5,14,CASRSEFGNQPQHF,TGTGCCAGCAGAAGTGAGTTTGGCAATCAGCCCCAGCATTTT
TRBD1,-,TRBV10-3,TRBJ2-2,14,CAISGTGGSGELFF,TGTGCCATCAGTGGGACAGGGGGCTCCGGGGAGCTGTTTTTT
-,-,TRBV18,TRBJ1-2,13,CASSPDSIYGYTF,TGTGCCAGCTCACCCGACAGTATCTATGGCTACACCTTC
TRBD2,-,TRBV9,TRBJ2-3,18,CASSGGLAGTTSTDTQYF,TGTGCCAGCAGCGGAGGGCTAGCGGGGACCACTAGCACAGATACGCAGTATTTT
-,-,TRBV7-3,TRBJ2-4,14,CASSLKAGANIQYF,TGTGCCAGCAGCTTAAAGGCGGGGGCAAACATTCAGTACTTC
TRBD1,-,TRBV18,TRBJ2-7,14,CASSRTGASYEQYF,TGTGCCAGCTCGCGGACAGGCGCCTCCTACGAGCAGTACTTC
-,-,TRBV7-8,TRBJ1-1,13,CASNNDLNTEAFF,TGTGCCAGCAACAACGATTTGAACACTGAAGCTTTCTTT
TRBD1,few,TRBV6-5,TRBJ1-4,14,CASRRQGRGEKLFF,TGTGCCAGCAGACGACAGGGACGCGGAGAAAAACTGTTTTTT
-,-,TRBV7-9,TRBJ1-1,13,CASSPRGNTEAFF,TGTGCCAGCAGCCCTCGGGGAAACACTGAAGCTTTCTTT
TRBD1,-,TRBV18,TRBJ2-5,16,CASSPTRTGVGETQYF,TGTGCCAGCTCACCAACGCGGACAGGGGTAGGAGAGACCCAGTACTTC
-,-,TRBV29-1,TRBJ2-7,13,CSVDLQGTYEQYF,TGCAGCGTTGACCTCCAGGGAACCTACGAGCAGTACTTC
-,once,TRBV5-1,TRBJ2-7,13,CASSPEGRYEQYF,TGCGCCAGCAGCCCGGAGGGCAGATACGAGCAGTACTTC
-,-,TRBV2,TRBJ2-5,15,CASSESQALPGTQYF,TGTGCCAGCAGTGAAAGCCAGGCATTACCCGGGACCCAGTACTTC
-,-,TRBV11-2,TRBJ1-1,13,CASSLDLGSEAFF,TGTGCCAGCAGCTTAGATCTGGGCAGTGAAGCTTTCTTT
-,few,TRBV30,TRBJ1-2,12,CAWRSRNYGYTF,TGTGCCTGGAGAAGCAGGAACTATGGCTACACCTTC
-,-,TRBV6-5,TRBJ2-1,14,CASSYSKGRRGEFF,TGTGCCAGCAGTTACTCGAAAGGGAGACGGGGTGAGTTCTTC
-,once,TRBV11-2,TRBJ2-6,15,CASSFGFSGANVLTF,TGTGCCAGCAGCTTCGGGTTCTCTGGGGCCAACGTCCTGACTTTC
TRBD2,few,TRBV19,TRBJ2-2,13,CASGGLGAGELFF,TGTGCCAGTGGGGGACTAGGGGCCGGGGAGCTGTTTTTT
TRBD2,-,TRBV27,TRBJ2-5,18,CASSLTLGLAGEQETQYF,TGTGCCAGCAGTCTAACCCTAGGACTAGCGGGGGAACAAGAGACCCAGTACTTC
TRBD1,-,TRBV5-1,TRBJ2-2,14,CASSLGTGPGELFF,TGCGCCAGCAGCTTGGGGACAGGGCCCGGGGAGCTGTTTTTT
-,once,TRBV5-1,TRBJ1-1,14,CASSLWGEVAEAFF,TGCGCCAGCAGCTTGTGGGGGGAAGTGGCTGAAGCTTTCTTT
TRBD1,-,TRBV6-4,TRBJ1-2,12,CASSGTGGGYTF,TGTGCCAGCAGTGGGACAGGGGGAGGCTACACCTTC
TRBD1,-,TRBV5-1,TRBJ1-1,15,CASSWGQGGNTEAFF,TGCGCCAGCAGCTGGGGACAGGGCGGGAACACTGAAGCTTTCTTT
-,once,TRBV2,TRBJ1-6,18,CASSVRQAGSSYNSPLHF,TGTGCCAGCAGTGTTAGGCAGGCTGGAAGCTCCTATAATTCACCCCTCCACTTT
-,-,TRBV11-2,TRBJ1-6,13,CASSSTGKSPLHF,TGTGCCAGCAGCTCTACAGGGAAATCGCCCCTCCACTTT
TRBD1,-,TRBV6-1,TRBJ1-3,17,CASSDAPQGATGNTIYF,TGTGCCAGCAGTGATGCCCCCCAGGGGGCTACTGGAAACACCATATATTTT
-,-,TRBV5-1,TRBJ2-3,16,CASSLAVRVGTDTQYF,TGCGCCAGCAGCTTGGCCGTCAGGGTGGGCACAGATACGCAGTATTTT
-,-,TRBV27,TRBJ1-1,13,CASSFTGNTEAFF,TGTGCCAGCAGTTTCACCGGGAACACTGAAGCTTTCTTT
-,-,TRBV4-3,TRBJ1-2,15,CASSQDGGARYGYTF,TGCGCCAGCAGCCAAGATGGGGGGGCGAGATATGGCTACACCTTC
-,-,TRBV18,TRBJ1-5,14,CASSNRDTNQPQHF,TGTGCCAGCTCAAACCGGGACACCAATCAGCCCCAGCATTTT
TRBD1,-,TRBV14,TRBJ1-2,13,CASSEQGNYGYTF,TGTGCCAGCAGCGAACAGGGGAACTATGGCTACACCTTC
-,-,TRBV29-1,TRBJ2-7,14,CSVRRIGSSYEQYF,TGCAGCGTGAGGCGGATCGGAAGCTCCTATGAGCAGTACTTC
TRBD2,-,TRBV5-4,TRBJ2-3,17,CASSFTGGGLSTDTQYF,TGTGCCAGCAGCTTCACAGGCGGGGGGTTAAGCACAGATACGCAGTATTTT
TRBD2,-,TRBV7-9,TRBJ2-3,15,CASSLTSGSTDTQYF,TGTGCCAGCAGCTTAACTAGCGGTAGCACAGATACGCAGTATTTT
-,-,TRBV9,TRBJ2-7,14,CASSPAGQTYEQYF,TGTGCCAGCAGCCCCGCGGGACAGACCTACGAGCAGTACTTC
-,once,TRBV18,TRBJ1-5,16,CASSLRVADGGQPQHF,TGTGCCAGCTCACTAAGGGTGGCCGACGGAGGGCAGCCCCAGCATTTT
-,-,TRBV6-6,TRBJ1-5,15,CASTLPGIRNQPQHF,TGTGCCAGCACATTACCGGGGATAAGGAATCAGCCCCAGCATTTT
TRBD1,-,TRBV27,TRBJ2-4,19,CASSMHRGPMDGAKNIQYF,TGTGCCAGCAGTATGCACAGGGGGCCAATGGATGGAGCCAAAAACATTCAGTACTTC
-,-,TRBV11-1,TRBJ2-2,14,CASSLGTVDGELFF,TGTGCCAGCAGCTTAGGGACAGTCGACGGGGAGCTGTTTTTT
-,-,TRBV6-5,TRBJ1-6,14,CASREGNLDSPLHF,TGTGCCAGCAGGGAGGGCAATCTAGATTCACCCCTCCACTTT
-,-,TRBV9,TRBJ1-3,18,CASSPRLKEQPSGNTIYF,TGTGCCAGCAGCCCCCGCCTTAAGGAGCAGCCCTCTGGAAACACCATATATTTT
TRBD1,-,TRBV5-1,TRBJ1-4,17,CASSFFGQAATNEKLFF,TGCGCCAGCAGCTTTTTCGGACAGGCAGCAACTAATGAAAAACTGTTTTTT
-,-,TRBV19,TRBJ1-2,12,CASSEAFYGYTF,TGTGCCAGTAGTGAAGCCTTCTATGGCTACACCTTC
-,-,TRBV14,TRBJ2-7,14,CASSRGGLRYEQYF,TGTGCCAGCAGCCGGGGAGGACTCCGATACGAGCAGTACTTC
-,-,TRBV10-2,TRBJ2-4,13,CASSETKGDIQYF,TGCGCCAGCAGTGAGACGAAGGGGGACATTCAGTACTTC
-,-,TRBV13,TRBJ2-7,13,CASRPGLSYEQYF,TGTGCCAGCAGACCGGGACTTTCCTACGAGCAGTACTTC
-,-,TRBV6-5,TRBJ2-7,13,CASSRADTYEQYF,TGTGCCAGCAGTCGAGCGGATACCTACGAGCAGTACTTC
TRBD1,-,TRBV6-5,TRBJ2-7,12,CASSRQGYEQYF,TGTGCCAGCAGTCGACAGGGCTACGAGCAGTACTTC